A selection of T cell receptor beta chains follows, all from one sample in a study of CD8 T cells in Susac syndrome. MiXCR, applied by TCRdb to the immunoSEQ multiplex PCR reads, yields one record per CDR3 protein. The table lists some 150,000 distinct CDR3 sequences, about 95% of them singletons, with about 0.17% in the top ten. The specimen sequenced was CD4+ T cells from PBMCs. The receptors derive from a human donor with Susac syndrome. Each CDR3 is given with its conserved first and last residue. Each record gives: J gene, V gene, CDR3 protein.

TRBJ2-7 | TRBV7-2 | CASSLGYRDYEQYF
TRBJ1-2 | TRBV4-3 | CASNQDFTASGGYTF
TRBJ1-5 | TRBV7-2 | CASSPGTGLRQPQHF
TRBJ2-1 | TRBV5-4 | CASSDGSWSSYNEQFF
TRBJ2-3 | TRBV6-2/TRBV6-3 | CASSRGLAGDTQYF
TRBJ1-1 | TRBV4-3 | CASSQDGGGQAFF
TRBJ2-7 | TRBV12-3/TRBV12-4 | CASSFSGFGEQYF
TRBJ2-1 | TRBV4-1 | CASSQVWGQRNNEQFF
TRBJ2-5 | TRBV20-1 | CSARPTGGRETQYF
TRBJ2-5 | TRBV5-1 | CASSAGPSGQETQYF
TRBJ2-1 | TRBV2 | CASSKSVANEQFF
TRBJ1-1 | TRBV29-1 | CSVAGLLNTEAFF
TRBJ2-3 | TRBV20-1 | CSAGGSGDTQYF
TRBJ2-3 | TRBV18 | CASSSDADTQYF
TRBJ2-1 | TRBV24-1 | CATSGSVGDEQFF
TRBJ2-7 | TRBV20-1 | CSVYTGGSYEQYF
TRBJ2-1 | TRBV18 | CASSPVLHEQFF
TRBJ1-3 | TRBV9 | CASSESRSGNTIYF
TRBJ1-5 | TRBV29-1 | CSVVMTGNQPQHF
TRBJ1-1 | TRBV7-2 | CASSKLGQGTEAFF
TRBJ1-1 | TRBV25-1 | CASSTRQGPEAFF
TRBJ2-7 | TRBV5-4 | CASSLMQVGYEQYF
TRBJ2-1 | TRBV20-1 | CSARPTRAGFYNEQFF
TRBJ1-1 | TRBV29-1 | CSVESQKNTEAFF
TRBJ2-3 | TRBV4-1 | CASSQGPALPDTQYF
TRBJ1-2 | TRBV20-1 | CSAVTGDGYTF
TRBJ1-4 | TRBV14 | CASSQIEEKLFF
TRBJ2-2 | TRBV20-1 | CSAGTTGELFF
TRBJ2-1 | TRBV27 | CASLPVPGLAIEQFF
TRBJ2-7 | TRBV4-3 | CASSHSSGGDYEQYF
TRBJ2-3 | TRBV11-2 | CASSFDRAGDTQYF
TRBJ1-5 | TRBV20-1 | CSATTGINQPQHF
TRBJ1-3 | TRBV29-1 | CSVVTGSGNTIYF
TRBJ1-6 | TRBV19 | CASSIQGRVNSPLHF
TRBJ2-5 | TRBV18 | CASSPLAPPKETQYF
TRBJ1-2 | TRBV20-1 | CSAEGQSYGYTF
TRBJ2-1 | TRBV7-2 | CASIGRNSNEQFF
TRBJ1-5 | TRBV14 | CASSQDSGQPQHF
TRBJ1-5 | TRBV21-1 | CASSINQPQHF
TRBJ2-2 | TRBV6-6 | CAGSTGEVDTGELFF
TRBJ1-5 | TRBV20-1 | CSALAAGLDQPQHF
TRBJ1-1 | TRBV4-2 | CASSPIRAGLNTEAFF
TRBJ1-6 | TRBV6-2/TRBV6-3 | CASSYGQGVNSPLHF
TRBJ2-7 | TRBV5-1 | CASSFSGGPSYEQYF
TRBJ2-3 | TRBV4-3 | CASSQELPVAGGVTDTQYF
TRBJ2-5 | TRBV4-3 | CASSPEVAGPHQETQYF
TRBJ2-7 | TRBV25-1 | CASSGPSSYEQYF
TRBJ2-5 | TRBV15 | CATLRTGQGETQYF
TRBJ2-3 | TRBV29-1 | CSVEGSVTQYF
TRBJ2-4 | TRBV11-2 | CASSRSDIQYF
TRBJ1-5 | TRBV6-1 | CASSGSGNYQPQHF
TRBJ2-5 | TRBV9 | CASSVGREGTQYF
TRBJ2-5 | TRBV7-2 | CASSLLHAEETQYF
TRBJ2-3 | TRBV5-1 | CASSLAPGGDTQYF
TRBJ2-7 | TRBV12-3/TRBV12-4 | CASSLNRDHEQYF
TRBJ1-1 | TRBV11-2 | CASSRGLQNTEAFF
TRBJ1-2 | TRBV29-1 | CSVFQGLQADYGYTF
TRBJ2-7 | TRBV20-1 | CSARVGGAFSYEQYF
TRBJ2-2 | TRBV6-4 | CASSDSTQGSGELFF